One and the same sample provided the 7 T cell receptor beta chains below, sequenced in a study of T-cell reconstitution after alpha-beta-depleted transplantation in children. TCRbeta library construction was performed incorporating unique molecular identifiers. TCRdb re-derived calls from the PCR reads in MiXCR, one entry per CDR3 protein. Of about 610,000 distinct CDR3 sequences listed, about 10% are singletons. The sequences come from PBMCs from the stem cell graft donor, collected from the stem cell graft. These receptors were obtained from a human donor who donated a stem cell graft to a child with acute myeloid leukemia.

At least ten counts were recorded for this clonotype. The chain carries TRBV11-1 and TRBJ2-3, with no clear D. The CDR3 is 14 amino acids. With 5 bases removed from V and 5 bases from J, the gap between germline ends came to 14 bases. Germline lookup yields CDR1 SGHAT and CDR2 FQDESV (reference sequence). CDR3 sequence reads: CASSPLRREDTQYF. The CDR3 coding sequence is TGTGCCAGCAGCCCTCTAAGGAGAGAAGATACGCAGTATTTT. Full variable domain (missing parts from reference TRBV11-1 and TRBJ2-3): EAEVAQSPRYKITEKSQAVAFWCDPISGHATLYWYRQILGQGPELLVQFQDESVVDDSQLPKDRFSAERLKGVDSTLKIQPAELGDSAMYLCASSPLRREDTQYFGPGTRLTVL.

A few counts support this clonotype. The V call is TRBV11-2, the J call TRBJ2-7; 7 nucleotides align to TRBD2. Germline-derived CDR1 and CDR2 are SGHAT and FQNNGV. The CDR3 covers 14 residues. Germline trimming cut 10 bases from V and 0 bases from J; bases unmatched to any gene: 9. CDR3 loop: CATTTSVGSYEQYF. CDR3 sequence (DNA): TGTGCCACAACAACTAGCGTGGGCTCCTACGAGCAGTACTTC.

This clonotype came up a few times. The chain links TRBV12-3 or TRBV12-4 to TRBJ2-2, with D hard to call. CDR3 length equals 16 residues. Trimming removed 2 bases at V and 0 bases at J, with 10 bases between. As DNA, the CDR3 is TGTGCCAGCAGTTTACGGCAGCCCTCGAACACCGGGGAGCTGTTTTTT. Translating it yields CASSLRQPSNTGELFF.

The chain employs TRBV28 and TRBJ2-7, with D perhaps assigned TRBD1 or TRBD2 (6 bases each). Germline V lookup: CDR1 MDHEN, CDR2 SYDVKM. This CDR3 has 13 amino acids. Trimming removed 7 bases from V and 5 bases from J, with 15 bases in between. The chain's CDR3 is CASNLGGHNEQYF. The CDR3 DNA is TGTGCCAGCAATCTCGGGGGACATAACGAGCAGTACTTC.

The gene calls are TRBV12-3 or TRBV12-4 and TRBJ2-5; the match to TRBD1 covers 11 bases. V trimming: 5 bases; J trimming: 6 bases; junction bases outside the gene matches: 8. The CDR3 has 15 amino acids. This CDR3 reads CASSPRDRGEKTQYF. The CDR3 DNA sequence: TGTGCCAGCAGTCCCCGGGACAGGGGGGAAAAGACCCAGTACTTC.

As for this clonotype: Possible read error: a much larger clone is one base away. This chain uses TRBV7-9 with TRBJ1-1; no definite D call. The ends were cut back, 2 bases at V and 1 base at J, with 5 bases in the middle. CDR3 length equals 13 residues. CDR1 is SEHNR, CDR2 FQNEAQ, per germline (reference sequence). The CDR3 bases are TGTGCCAGCAGCTTACACGAGAACACTGAAGCTTTCTTT. This translates into CASSLHENTEAFF.

This clonotype was recorded at least ten times. This rearrangement joins TRBV6-2 or TRBV6-3 to TRBJ2-3; 7 bases are a match to TRBD2. There are 14 residues in the CDR3. The germline gives CDR1 MNHEY, CDR2 SVGEGT. The junction had 9 bases not matched to a gene; V was cut back by 10 bases and J by 2 bases. The CDR3 spells CATAGLLLTDTQYF. The CDR3 DNA reads as TGTGCCACCGCGGGACTACTACTCACAGATACGCAGTATTTT.